This TCR beta chain was sequenced during a study of neurological immune-mediated disorders. The study's findings and limits: Patients with HTLV-1-associated myelopathy had the highest level of TCR clonal expansion, whereas patients with multiple sclerosis had the lowest level, falling beneath the level found in healthy controls.

This clonotype occurred many times. The antigen remains undetermined. MiXCR, applied by TCRdb to the 5' RACE reads, yields one record per CDR3 protein. The data show about 62,000 distinct CDR3 sequences, approximately 4.6% seen once. The ends were cut back, 4 bases at V and 1 base at J, with 8 bases in the middle. CDR1 and CDR2 (germline): SGHVS, FQNEAQ. The CDR3 has 14 amino acids. The gene calls are TRBV7-8 and TRBJ2-1; D is ambiguous. The clonotype originates from a woman between 50 and 59 years old with multiple sclerosis. Sequencing was carried out using PBMCs. This chain's CDR3 is CASSSLISYNEQFF. The CDR3 region has the DNA TGTGCCAGCAGCTCCCTTATTTCCTACAATGAGCAGTTCTTC.